Sequencing of this TCR beta chain was carried out in a study of T-cell reconstitution after alpha-beta-depleted transplantation in children. The V end lost 4 bases, the J end lost 10 bases, and 8 bases lay between the germline ends. Germline CDR1 is SGHVS and CDR2 is FQNEAQ. The length of the CDR3 is 11 residues. Preparation of the TCRbeta library was carried out with unique molecular identifiers. TCRdb re-called the PCR reads with MiXCR, one entry per CDR3 protein. Seen here are 200,000 to 250,000 distinct CDR3 sequences, roughly 11% observed once, and the top ten hold roughly 28%. This clonotype was sampled from a child younger than two with acute myeloid leukemia, due to receive a stem cell transplant. The chain joins TRBV7-8 to TRBJ2-1, with unresolved D. The source material was PBMCs, sampled before TCRalphabeta/CD19-depleted stem cell transplant. CDR3 nucleotide sequence: TGTGCCAGCAGCTCCGCCTGGGAGCAGTTCTTC. Protein: CASSSAWEQFF.